This TCR beta chain was documented in a study of breast tumors, draining lymph nodes, adjacent tissues. Study-wide results and caveats: Luminal-like breast cancer showed significantly greater tumor-nontumor repertoire similarity than basal-like breast cancer did. The data were judged consistent with most tumor T cells coming from lymph node and expanding in tumor. Tumor TCR diversity was below lymph nodes but above nontumor tissue. Tumor T cell lymph node origin was a supported hypothesis, not proven.

This CDR3 comprises 14 residues. Germline CDR1 and CDR2: MNHEY and SVGAGI. V trimming: 10 bases; J trimming: 8 bases; junction bases outside the gene matches: 13. This clonotype has a count of ten or more. The antigen remains unidentified. A single record per CDR3 protein comes from TCRdb applying MiXCR to the multiplex PCR reads. Found here are 10,000 or so distinct CDR3 sequences, 40% to 55% of them singletons; the top ten hold 14%. The receptor was derived from a female donor with breast cancer. Some clones in this sample may be carry-over from other donors' samples. The sample comprised tumor-adjacent breast tissue. V is TRBV6-5 and J is TRBJ2-2, with 7 nucleotides matching TRBD2. CDR3 residues: CAIAREGLGGELFF. DNA of the CDR3: TGTGCCATTGCGAGGGAGGGCCTGGGTGGGGAGCTGTTTTTT.